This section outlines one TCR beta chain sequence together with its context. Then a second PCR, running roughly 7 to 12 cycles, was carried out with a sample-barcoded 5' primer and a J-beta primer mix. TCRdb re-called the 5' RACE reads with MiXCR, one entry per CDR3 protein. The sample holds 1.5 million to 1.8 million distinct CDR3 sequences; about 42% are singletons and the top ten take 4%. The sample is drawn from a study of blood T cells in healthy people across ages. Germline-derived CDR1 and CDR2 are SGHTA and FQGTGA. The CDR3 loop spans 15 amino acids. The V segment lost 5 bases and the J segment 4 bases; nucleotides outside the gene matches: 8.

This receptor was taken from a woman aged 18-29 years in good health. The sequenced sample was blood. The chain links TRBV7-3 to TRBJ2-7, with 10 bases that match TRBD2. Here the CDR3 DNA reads TGTGCCAGCAGCCCGACCGGGACTAGCGTTTACGAGCAGTACTTC. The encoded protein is CASSPTGTSVYEQYF.